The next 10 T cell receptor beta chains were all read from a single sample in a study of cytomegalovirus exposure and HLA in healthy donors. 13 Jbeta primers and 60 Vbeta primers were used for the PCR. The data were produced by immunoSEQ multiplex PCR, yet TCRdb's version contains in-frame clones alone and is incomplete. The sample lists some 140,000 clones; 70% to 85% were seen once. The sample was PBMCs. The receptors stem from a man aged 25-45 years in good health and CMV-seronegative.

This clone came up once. The CDR3 spells CAWSFRDRVLQTQYF. CDR3 nucleotide sequence: TGTGCCTGGAGTTTCCGGGACAGGGTACTCCAGACCCAGTACTTC. The chain uses TRBV30 and TRBJ2-5; 9 bases fit TRBD1. Per germline, CDR1 GTSNPN and CDR2 SVGIG (reference sequence). The CDR3 has 15 residues. J gave up 6 bases and V 2 bases, and 10 bases lay outside the gene matches.

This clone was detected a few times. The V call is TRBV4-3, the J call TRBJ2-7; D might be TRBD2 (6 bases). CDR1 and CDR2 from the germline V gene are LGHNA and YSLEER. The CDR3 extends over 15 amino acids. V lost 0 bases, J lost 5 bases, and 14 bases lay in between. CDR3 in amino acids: CASSQEGRNYDEQYF. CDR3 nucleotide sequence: TGCGCCAGCAGCCAAGAAGGGAGGAATTACGACGAGCAGTACTTC.

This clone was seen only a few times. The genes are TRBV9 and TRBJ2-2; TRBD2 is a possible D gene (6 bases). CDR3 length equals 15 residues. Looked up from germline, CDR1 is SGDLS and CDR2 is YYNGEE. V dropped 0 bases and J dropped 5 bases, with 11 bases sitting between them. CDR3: CASSVGSGGTGELFF. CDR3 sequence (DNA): TGTGCCAGCAGCGTAGGAAGCGGAGGGACCGGGGAGCTGTTTTTT.

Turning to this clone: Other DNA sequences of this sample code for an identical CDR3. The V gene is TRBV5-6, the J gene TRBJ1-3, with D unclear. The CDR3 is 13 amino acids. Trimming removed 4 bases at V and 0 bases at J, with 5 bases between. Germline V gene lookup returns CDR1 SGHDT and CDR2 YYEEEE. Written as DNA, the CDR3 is TGTGCCAGCAGCCCAGGCTCTGGAAACACCATATATTTT. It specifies CASSPGSGNTIYF.

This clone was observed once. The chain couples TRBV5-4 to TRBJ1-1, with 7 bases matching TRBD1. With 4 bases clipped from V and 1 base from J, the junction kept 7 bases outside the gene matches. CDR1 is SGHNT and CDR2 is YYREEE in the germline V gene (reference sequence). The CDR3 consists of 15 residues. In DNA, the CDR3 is TGTGCCAGCAGCCCGATGGGACAGAGGAACACTGAAGCTTTCTTT. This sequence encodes CASSPMGQRNTEAFF. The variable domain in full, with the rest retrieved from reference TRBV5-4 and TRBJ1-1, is ETGVTQSPTHLIKTRGQQVTLRCSSQSGHNTVSWYQQALGQGPQFIFQYYREEENGRGNFPPRFSGLQFPNYSSELNVNALELDDSALYLCASSPMGQRNTEAFFGQGTRLTVV.

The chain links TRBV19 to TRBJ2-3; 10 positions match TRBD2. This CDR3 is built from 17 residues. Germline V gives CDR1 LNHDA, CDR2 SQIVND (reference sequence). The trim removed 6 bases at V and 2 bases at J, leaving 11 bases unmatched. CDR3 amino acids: CASSQTVAGGNTDTQYF. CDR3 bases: TGTGCCAGTAGCCAAACCGTAGCGGGGGGTAACACAGATACGCAGTATTTT.

The CDR3: CAISESEDRGEEQYF. CDR3 nucleotides: TGTGCCATCAGTGAGTCCGAAGACAGGGGAGAGGAGCAGTACTTC. J is TRBJ2-7 and V is TRBV10-3, with 8 bases identical to TRBD1. Trimming cost V 0 bases and J 7 bases; bases outside gene matches: 8. Germline V gene lookup returns CDR1 ENHRY and CDR2 SYGVKD. The CDR3 runs to 15 residues.

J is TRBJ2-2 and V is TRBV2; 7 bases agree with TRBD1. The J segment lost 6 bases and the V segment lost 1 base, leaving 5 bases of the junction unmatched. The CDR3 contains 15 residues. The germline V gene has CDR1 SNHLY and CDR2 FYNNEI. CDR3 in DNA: TGTGCCAGCAGTGAAGGACAGGGATGGGCCGGGGAGCTGTTTTTT. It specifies CASSEGQGWAGELFF.

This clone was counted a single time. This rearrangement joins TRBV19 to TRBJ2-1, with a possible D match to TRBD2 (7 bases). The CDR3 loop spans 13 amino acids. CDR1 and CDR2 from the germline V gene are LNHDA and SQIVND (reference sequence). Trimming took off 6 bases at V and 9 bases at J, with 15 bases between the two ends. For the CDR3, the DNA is TGTGCCAGTAGGGGCAGGGGAGGGCTTGAGCAGTTCTTC. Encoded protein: CASRGRGGLEQFF.

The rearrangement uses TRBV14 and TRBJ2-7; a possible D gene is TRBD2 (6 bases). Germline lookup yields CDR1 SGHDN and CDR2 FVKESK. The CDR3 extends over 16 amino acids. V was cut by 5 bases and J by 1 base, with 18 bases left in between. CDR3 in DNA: TGTGCCAGCAGCGGACTACAGACTTCCTATTCCTACGAGCAGTACTTC. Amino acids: CASSGLQTSYSYEQYF.